The present T cell receptor beta chain was sequenced within a study of OX40 agonist ivuxolimab in advanced cancers. Study details: At 75% to 90% male, the cohort had a mean age of roughly 60 years, ranging from about 23 to 79. Two patients with cutaneous melanoma and one with hepatocellular carcinoma, three in total, showed partial responses.

Sequencing was performed with immunoSEQ multiplex PCR; in TCRdb, only in-frame clones are kept and a portion is missing. Of tens of thousands of clones in the sample, 84% were seen once. Germline CDR1 SQVTM, CDR2 ANQGSEA. V lost 6 bases and J lost 4, with 12 bases in between. The length of the CDR3 is 12 residues. V is TRBV29-1 and J is TRBJ1-1; D gene uncertain. The receptor was isolated from an adult with an advanced solid tumor such as melanoma, head and neck, liver or kidney cancer. The sequencing here drew on CD4+ or CD8+ T cells sorted from blood, taken in a trial of the OX40 agonist ivuxolimab. CDR3 residues: CSVSKGITEAFF. The CDR3 DNA is TGCAGCGTGAGCAAAGGGATCACTGAAGCTTTCTTT.